These T cell receptor beta chains were read from a single sample in a study of OX40 agonist ivuxolimab in advanced cancers. TCRdb keeps only in-frame clones here, not all; method: immunoSEQ multiplex PCR. The table includes roughly 26,000 clones, 75% to 90% detected once. The material was CD4+ or CD8+ T cells sorted from blood, obtained in a trial of the OX40 agonist ivuxolimab. Receptor source: an adult with an advanced solid tumor such as melanoma, head and neck, liver or kidney cancer. The CDR3 runs from the conserved cysteine through the conserved F or W. Each record gives: V gene, J gene, CDR3 length, clone size, D gene, CDR3 protein, CDR3 DNA. The D gene is left open where the match is weak. Only some rows state a clone size, as once, few, many or a class for expanded clones.

TRBV5-3	TRBJ1-2	12	few	-	CATYRRLWDYTF	TGTGCCACCTACAGGAGGCTATGGGACTACACCTTC
TRBV2	TRBJ2-7	15	-	-	CASSSRGTTTYEQYF	TGTGCCAGCAGTTCACGCGGAACCACCACCTACGAGCAGTACTTC
TRBV18	TRBJ1-5	14	-	TRBD1	CASSDRDRNQPQHF	TGTGCCAGCTCCGACAGGGATCGCAATCAGCCCCAGCATTTT
TRBV19	TRBJ2-6	18	-	TRBD2	CASSIALAGGPGANVLTF	TGTGCCAGTAGTATAGCACTAGCGGGGGGGCCCGGGGCCAACGTCCTGACTTTC
TRBV27	TRBJ2-7	15	-	TRBD1	CASSSGSGGPYEQYF	TGTGCCAGCAGTAGCGGATCAGGGGGCCCCTACGAGCAGTACTTC
TRBV9	TRBJ2-1	15	-	-	CASSVGKGASNEQFF	TGTGCCAGCAGCGTAGGAAAGGGAGCTTCTAATGAGCAGTTCTTC
TRBV28	TRBJ1-2	13	-	TRBD1	CASSLSRGPGYTF	TGTGCCAGCAGTTTATCCAGGGGGCCCGGCTACACCTTC
TRBV19	TRBJ2-1	16	once	TRBD2	CASSALTSGPYNEQFF	TGTGCCAGTAGTGCCTTGACTAGCGGGCCCTACAATGAGCAGTTCTTC
TRBV5-5	TRBJ2-2	11	-	-	CASSQTGELFF	TGTGCCAGCAGCCAAACCGGGGAGCTGTTTTTT
TRBV25-1	TRBJ2-1	13	once	-	CASSERGLNEQFF	TGTGCCAGCAGTGAACGGGGGTTGAATGAGCAGTTCTTC
TRBV7-8	TRBJ2-1	15	-	TRBD2	CASSPTSGPYNEQFF	TGTGCCAGCAGCCCGACTAGCGGGCCCTACAATGAGCAGTTCTTC
TRBV27	TRBJ2-7	11	-	-	CASSFLGEQYF	TGTGCCAGCAGTTTTTTAGGCGAGCAGTACTTC
TRBV5-5	TRBJ2-3	15	-	-	CASSLALGTLDTQYF	TGTGCCAGCAGCTTGGCCTTAGGGACGCTAGATACGCAGTATTTT
TRBV7-8	TRBJ2-7	15	-	-	CASSLAYRGTYEQYF	TGTGCCAGCAGCTTAGCTTATCGAGGGACCTACGAGCAGTACTTC
TRBV7-2	TRBJ1-2	16	-	-	CASTSLLRTDYYGYTF	TGTGCCAGCACCTCTCTCCTCAGGACGGACTACTATGGCTACACCTTC
TRBV7-6	TRBJ2-1	12	-	-	CASSLKGLEQFF	TGTGCCAGCAGCTTAAAAGGTCTCGAGCAGTTCTTC
TRBV7-9	TRBJ1-1	17	-	-	CASSPAGGRDPLTEAFF	TGTGCCAGCAGCCCAGCCGGGGGGAGGGACCCACTTACTGAAGCTTTCTTT
TRBV6-5	TRBJ2-1	12	-	-	CASSYFGNEQFF	TGTGCCAGCAGTTATTTCGGGAATGAGCAGTTCTTC
TRBV19	TRBJ2-5	13	-	-	CASSIDLQETQYF	TGTGCCAGTAGTATAGATCTCCAAGAGACCCAGTACTTC
TRBV30	TRBJ2-7	12	-	TRBD1	CAWNRGSHEQYF	TGTGCCTGGAACAGGGGCTCCCACGAGCAGTACTTC
TRBV14	TRBJ2-7	14	-	-	CASRQGWGLDEQYF	TGTGCCAGCAGACAAGGCTGGGGGTTGGACGAGCAGTACTTC
TRBV19	TRBJ2-1	12	once	-	CASSGPDNEQFF	TGTGCCAGTTCTGGACCCGACAATGAGCAGTTCTTC
TRBV6-5	TRBJ1-5	15	-	TRBD1	CASRVGTVSNQPQHF	TGTGCCAGCAGAGTCGGGACAGTCAGCAATCAGCCCCAGCATTTT
TRBV2	TRBJ1-2	15	-	-	CASSEKRTPNYGYTF	TGTGCCAGCAGTGAGAAACGGACCCCTAACTATGGCTACACCTTC
TRBV7-9	TRBJ2-1	15	-	TRBD1	CASSPMDRALNEQFF	TGTGCCAGCAGTCCGATGGACAGGGCCCTCAATGAGCAGTTCTTC
TRBV5-6	TRBJ1-5	14	-	-	CASSSGQGNQPQHF	TGTGCCAGCAGTTCGGGACAAGGCAATCAGCCCCAGCATTTT
TRBV13	TRBJ2-7	16	-	-	CASSSHGRQGSYEQYF	TGTGCCAGCAGCTCCCACGGGAGACAGGGATCTTACGAGCAGTACTTC
TRBV6-5	TRBJ2-7	15	-	TRBD1	CASRPTGLGTYEQYF	TGTGCCAGCAGGCCGACAGGGTTGGGAACCTACGAGCAGTACTTC
TRBV25-1	TRBJ2-1	15	-	-	CASSNLLGHFNEQFF	TGTGCCAGCAGTAATCTCCTGGGACACTTCAATGAGCAGTTCTTC
TRBV5-1	TRBJ1-5	14	-	-	CASSLGESDQPQHF	TGCGCCAGCAGCTTGGGGGAAAGCGATCAGCCCCAGCATTTT
TRBV6-5	TRBJ1-5	13	-	-	CASSYSTREPQHF	TGTGCCAGCAGTTACTCGACTCGTGAGCCCCAGCATTTT
TRBV7-9	TRBJ2-3	14	-	TRBD2	CASSLDHSGGTQYF	TGTGCCAGCAGCTTAGACCACTCGGGGGGTACGCAGTATTTT
TRBV19	TRBJ2-7	14	-	TRBD1	CASRPGQGHYEQYF	TGTGCCAGTAGGCCGGGACAGGGGCACTACGAGCAGTACTTC
TRBV19	TRBJ1-5	15	-	TRBD1	CASSQGDRSPQPQHF	TGTGCCAGTAGTCAAGGGGACAGAAGCCCCCAGCCCCAGCATTTT
TRBV5-8	TRBJ2-7	13	-	-	CASSLQGSYEQYF	TGTGCCAGCAGCTTGCAGGGCAGCTACGAGCAGTACTTC
TRBV9	TRBJ2-7	14	-	-	CASSVTTSRDEQYF	TGTGCCAGCAGCGTAACGACGTCACGGGACGAGCAGTACTTC
TRBV7-9	TRBJ2-4	15	-	-	CASSLGRTAKNIQYF	TGTGCCAGCAGCTTAGGTAGGACCGCCAAAAACATTCAGTACTTC
TRBV9	TRBJ2-7	15	-	TRBD2	CASSVSGGSSYEQYF	TGTGCCAGCAGCGTTAGCGGGGGGTCTTCCTACGAGCAGTACTTC
TRBV19	TRBJ1-1	14	-	-	CASSIDWDRTEAFF	TGTGCCAGTAGTATAGACTGGGACCGCACTGAAGCTTTCTTT
TRBV18	TRBJ1-1	14	-	TRBD1	CASSPYRGHTEAFF	TGTGCCAGCTCACCTTACAGGGGGCACACTGAAGCTTTCTTT
TRBV18	TRBJ1-3	14	-	-	CASSPDNSGNTIYF	TGTGCCAGCTCACCCGACAACTCTGGAAACACCATATATTTT
TRBV5-1	TRBJ2-5	15	-	-	CASSLFGARQETQYF	TGCGCCAGCAGCTTGTTTGGGGCGCGCCAAGAGACCCAGTACTTC
TRBV27	TRBJ2-2	16	-	TRBD2	CASSLMAGGGTGELFF	TGTGCCAGCAGTTTAATGGCGGGGGGGGGCACCGGGGAGCTGTTTTTT
TRBV5-1	TRBJ2-1	13	-	-	CASSLGAYNEQFF	TGCGCCAGCAGCTTGGGGGCCTACAATGAGCAGTTCTTC
TRBV7-9	TRBJ2-7	13	-	TRBD2	CASSTFSGGWQYF	TGTGCCAGCAGCACCTTTAGCGGGGGCTGGCAGTACTTC